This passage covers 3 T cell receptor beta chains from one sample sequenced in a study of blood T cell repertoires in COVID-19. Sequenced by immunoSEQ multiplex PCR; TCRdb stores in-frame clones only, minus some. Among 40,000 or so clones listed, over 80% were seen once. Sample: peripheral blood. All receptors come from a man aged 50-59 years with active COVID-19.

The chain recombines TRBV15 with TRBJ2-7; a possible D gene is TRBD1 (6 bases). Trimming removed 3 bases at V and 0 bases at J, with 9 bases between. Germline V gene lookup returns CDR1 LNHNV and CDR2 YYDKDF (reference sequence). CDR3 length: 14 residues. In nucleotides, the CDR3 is TGTGCCACCAGCAGCCGGGACAACTCCTACGAGCAGTACTTC. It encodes CATSSRDNSYEQYF.

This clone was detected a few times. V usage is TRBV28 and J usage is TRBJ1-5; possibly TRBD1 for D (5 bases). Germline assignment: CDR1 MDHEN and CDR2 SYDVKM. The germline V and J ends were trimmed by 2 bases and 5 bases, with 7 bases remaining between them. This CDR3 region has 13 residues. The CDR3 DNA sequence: TGTGCCAGCAGTTTACAGGGTTATCAGCCCCAGCATTTT. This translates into CASSLQGYQPQHF.

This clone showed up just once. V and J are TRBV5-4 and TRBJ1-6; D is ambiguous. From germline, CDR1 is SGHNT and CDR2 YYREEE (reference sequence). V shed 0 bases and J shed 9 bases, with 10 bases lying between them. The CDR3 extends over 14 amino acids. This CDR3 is CASSLGAGISPLHF. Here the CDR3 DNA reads TGTGCCAGCAGCTTGGGGGCGGGGATTTCACCCCTCCACTTT.